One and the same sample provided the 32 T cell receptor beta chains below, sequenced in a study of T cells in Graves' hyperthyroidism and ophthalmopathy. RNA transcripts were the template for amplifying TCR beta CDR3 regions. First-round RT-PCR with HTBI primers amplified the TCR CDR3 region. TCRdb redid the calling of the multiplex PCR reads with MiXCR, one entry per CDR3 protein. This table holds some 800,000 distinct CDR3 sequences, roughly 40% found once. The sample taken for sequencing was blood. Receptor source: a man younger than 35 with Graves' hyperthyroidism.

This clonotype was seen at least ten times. CDR3 in amino acids: CASSPDRLYYGYTF. The CDR3 region has the DNA TGTGCCAGCAGCCCCGACAGGCTTTACTATGGCTACACCTTC. This chain links TRBV9 with TRBJ1-2, with D possibly matching TRBD1 (6 bases). The germline V gene encodes CDR1 SGDLS and CDR2 YYNGEE. Trimming left V 4 bases short and J 3 bases short, with 13 bases between. CDR3 length: 14 residues. Filled out from reference TRBV9 and TRBJ1-2, the complete variable domain reads DSGVTQTPKHLITATGQRVTLRCSPRSGDLSVYWYQQSLDQGLQFLIQYYNGEERAKGNILERFSAQQFPDLHSELNLSSLELGDSALYFCASSPDRLYYGYTFGSGTRLTVV.

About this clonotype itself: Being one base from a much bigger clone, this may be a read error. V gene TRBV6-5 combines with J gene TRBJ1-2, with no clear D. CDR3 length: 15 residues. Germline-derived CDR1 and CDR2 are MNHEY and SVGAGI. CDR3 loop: CASSPTIDGGYGHTF. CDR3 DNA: TGTGCCAGCAGTCCGACCATTGACGGAGGCTATGGCCACACCTTC.

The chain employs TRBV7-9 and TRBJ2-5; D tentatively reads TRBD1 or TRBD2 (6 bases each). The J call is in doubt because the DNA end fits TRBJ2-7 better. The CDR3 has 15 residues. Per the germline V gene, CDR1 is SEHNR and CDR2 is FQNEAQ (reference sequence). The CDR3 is CASSQIRGRAHEQYF. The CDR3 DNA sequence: TGTGCCAGCAGCCAGATTCGGGGGCGCGCCCACGAGCAGTACTTC.

CDR3 sequence: CSAGPVETQYF. The CDR3 coding sequence is TGCAGCGCTGGTCCGGTGGAGACCCAGTACTTC. The chain links TRBV29-1 to TRBJ2-5, with D uncertain. CDR3 length: 11 amino acids. CDR1 is SQVTM and CDR2 is ANQGSEA in the germline V gene. V dropped 7 bases and J dropped 5 bases, with 11 bases sitting between them.

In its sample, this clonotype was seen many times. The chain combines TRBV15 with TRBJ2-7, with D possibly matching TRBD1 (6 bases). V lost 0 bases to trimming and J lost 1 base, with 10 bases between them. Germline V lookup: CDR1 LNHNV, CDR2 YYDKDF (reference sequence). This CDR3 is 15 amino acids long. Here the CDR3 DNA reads TGTGCCACCAGCAGAGAGACAGGCCATTCCTACGAGCAGTACTTC. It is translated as CATSRETGHSYEQYF.

CDR3 coding DNA: TGTGCCAGCAGGGCACAGGGGACCGGGGAGCTGTTTTTT. As protein: CASRAQGTGELFF. This sequence joins TRBV6-5 and TRBJ2-2, with TRBD1 matching 7 bases. This CDR3 has 13 residues. V shed 6 bases and J 5 bases; nucleotides not matched to a gene: 3. Germline loops: CDR1 MNHEY, CDR2 SVGAGI.

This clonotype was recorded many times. The CDR3 nucleotides read TGTGCCAGTAGTCCCTGGACAGGGAACACCGGGGAGCTGTTTTTT. The encoded protein is CASSPWTGNTGELFF. The chain uses TRBV7-2 and TRBJ2-2; 7 bases agree with TRBD1. Trimming cost V 9 bases and J 1 base; bases outside gene matches: 8. This CDR3 spans 15 amino acids. Germline V lookup: CDR1 SGHTA, CDR2 FQGNSA.

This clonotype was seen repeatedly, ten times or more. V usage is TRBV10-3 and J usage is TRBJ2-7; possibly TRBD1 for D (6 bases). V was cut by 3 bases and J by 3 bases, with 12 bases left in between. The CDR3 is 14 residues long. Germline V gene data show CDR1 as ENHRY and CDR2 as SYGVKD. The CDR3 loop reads CAISDRGESYEQYF. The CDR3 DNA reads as TGTGCCATCAGTGACAGGGGCGAAAGCTACGAGCAGTACTTC.

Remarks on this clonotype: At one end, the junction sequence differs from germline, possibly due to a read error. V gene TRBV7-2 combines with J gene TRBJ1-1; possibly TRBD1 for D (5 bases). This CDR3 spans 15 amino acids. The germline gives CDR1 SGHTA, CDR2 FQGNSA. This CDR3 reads CASSFGGAGNSEAFF. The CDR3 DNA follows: TGTGCCAGCAGCTTTGGCGGCGCAGGGAACTCTGAAGCTTTCTTT.

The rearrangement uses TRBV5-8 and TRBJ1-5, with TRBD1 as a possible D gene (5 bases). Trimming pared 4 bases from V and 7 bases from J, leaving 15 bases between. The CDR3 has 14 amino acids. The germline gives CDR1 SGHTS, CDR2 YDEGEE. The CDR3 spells CASSRGAGNQPQHF. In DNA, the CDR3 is TGTGCCAGCAGCCGAGGGGCAGGGAACCAGCCCCAGCATTTT.

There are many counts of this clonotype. The CDR3 spells CSARAAETYEQYF. DNA of the CDR3: TGCAGTGCTAGAGCGGCAGAAACCTACGAGCAGTACTTC. The chain uses TRBV20-1 and TRBJ2-7; D not certain. The CDR3 loop spans 13 amino acids. Germline CDR1 and CDR2: DFQATT and SNEGSKA (reference sequence). With 1 base removed from V and 2 bases from J, the gap between germline ends came to 9 bases.

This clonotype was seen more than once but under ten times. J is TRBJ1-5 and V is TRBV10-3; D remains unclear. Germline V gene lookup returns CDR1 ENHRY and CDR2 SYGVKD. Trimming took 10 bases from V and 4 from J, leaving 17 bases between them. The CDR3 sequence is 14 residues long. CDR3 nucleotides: TGTGCCAGCTTATCGGGTTTCGGGAATCAGCCCCAGCATTTT. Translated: CASLSGFGNQPQHF.

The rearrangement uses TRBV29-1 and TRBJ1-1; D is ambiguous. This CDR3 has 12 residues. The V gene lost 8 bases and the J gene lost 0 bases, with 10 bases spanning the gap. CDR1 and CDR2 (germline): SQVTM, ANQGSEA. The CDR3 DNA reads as TGCAGCCAAGTCGAGATGAACACTGAAGCTTTCTTT. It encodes CSQVEMNTEAFF.

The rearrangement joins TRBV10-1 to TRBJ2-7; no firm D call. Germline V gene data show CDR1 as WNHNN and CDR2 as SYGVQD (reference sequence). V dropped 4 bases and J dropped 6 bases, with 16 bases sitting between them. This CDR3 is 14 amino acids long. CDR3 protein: CASSGGGRVGEQYF. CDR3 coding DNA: TGCGCCAGCAGTGGTGGTGGACGAGTAGGCGAGCAGTACTTC.

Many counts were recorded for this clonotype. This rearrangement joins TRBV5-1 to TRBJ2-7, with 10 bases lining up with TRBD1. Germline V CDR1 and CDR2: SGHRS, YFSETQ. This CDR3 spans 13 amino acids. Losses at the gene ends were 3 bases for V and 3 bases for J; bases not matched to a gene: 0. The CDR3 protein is CASSWTGGYEQYF. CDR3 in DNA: TGCGCCAGCAGCTGGACAGGGGGCTACGAGCAGTACTTC.

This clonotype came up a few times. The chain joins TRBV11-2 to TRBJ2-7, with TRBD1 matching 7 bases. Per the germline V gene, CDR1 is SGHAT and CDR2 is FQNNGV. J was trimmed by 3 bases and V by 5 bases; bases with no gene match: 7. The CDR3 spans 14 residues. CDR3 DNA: TGTGCCAGCAGCCAGCGAGGGGGCCACTACGAGCAGTACTTC. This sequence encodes CASSQRGGHYEQYF.

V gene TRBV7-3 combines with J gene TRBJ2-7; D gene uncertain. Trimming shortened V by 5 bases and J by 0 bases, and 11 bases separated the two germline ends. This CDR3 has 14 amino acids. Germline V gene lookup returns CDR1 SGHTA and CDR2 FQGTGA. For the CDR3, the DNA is TGTGCCAGCAGCCCTTCAGGATACTCCTACGAGCAGTACTTC. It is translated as CASSPSGYSYEQYF.

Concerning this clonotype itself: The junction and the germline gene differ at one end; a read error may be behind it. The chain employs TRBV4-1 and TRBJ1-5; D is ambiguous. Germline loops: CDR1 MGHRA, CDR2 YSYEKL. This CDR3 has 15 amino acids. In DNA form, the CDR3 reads TGTGCCAGCAGCCAAGATTCGGACCGAAGGAGGCCCCAGCATTTT. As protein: CASSQDSDRRRPQHF.

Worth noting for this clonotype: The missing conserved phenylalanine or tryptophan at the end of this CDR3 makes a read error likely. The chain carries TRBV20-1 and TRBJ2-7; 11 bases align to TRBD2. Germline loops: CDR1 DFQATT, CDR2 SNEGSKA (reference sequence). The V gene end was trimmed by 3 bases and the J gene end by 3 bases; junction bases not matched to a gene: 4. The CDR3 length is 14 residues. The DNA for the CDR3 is TGCAGTGCTAGTCCTAGCGGGGGGCTCTACGAGCAGTACCTC. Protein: CSASPSGGLYEQYL.

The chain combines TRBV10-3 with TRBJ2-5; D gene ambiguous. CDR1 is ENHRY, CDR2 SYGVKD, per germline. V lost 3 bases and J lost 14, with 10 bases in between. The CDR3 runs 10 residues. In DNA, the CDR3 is TGTGCCATCAGTGACAGGCACCGCTACTTC. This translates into CAISDRHRYF.

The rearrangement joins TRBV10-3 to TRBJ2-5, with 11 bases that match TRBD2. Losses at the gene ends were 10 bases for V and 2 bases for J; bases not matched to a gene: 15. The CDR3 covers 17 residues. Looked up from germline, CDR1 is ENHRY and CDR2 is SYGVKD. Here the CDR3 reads CASSPEPASGGQETQYF. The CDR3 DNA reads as TGTGCCAGCAGCCCGGAACCTGCTAGCGGGGGGCAAGAGACCCAGTACTTC.

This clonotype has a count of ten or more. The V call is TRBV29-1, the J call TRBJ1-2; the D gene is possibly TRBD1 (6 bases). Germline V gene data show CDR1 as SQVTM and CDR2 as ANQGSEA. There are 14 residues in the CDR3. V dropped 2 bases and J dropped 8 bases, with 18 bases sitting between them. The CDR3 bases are TGCAGCGTTGAACCCCAGGGGAAGGGTGGAGGCTACACCTTC. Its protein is CSVEPQGKGGGYTF.

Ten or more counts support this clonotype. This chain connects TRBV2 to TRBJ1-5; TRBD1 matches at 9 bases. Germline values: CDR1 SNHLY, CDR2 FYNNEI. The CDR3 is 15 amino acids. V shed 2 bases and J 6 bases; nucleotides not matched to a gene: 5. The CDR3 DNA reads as TGTGCCAGCAGTGAAAGGACAGGGGTACTTCAGCCCCAGCATTTT. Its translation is CASSERTGVLQPQHF.

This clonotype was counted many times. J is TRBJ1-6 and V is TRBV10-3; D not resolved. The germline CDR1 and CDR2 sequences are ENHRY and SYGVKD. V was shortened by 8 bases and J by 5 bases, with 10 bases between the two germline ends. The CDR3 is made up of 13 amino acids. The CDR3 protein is CAIGGHNNSPLHF. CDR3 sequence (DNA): TGTGCCATCGGTGGGCACAATAATTCACCCCTCCACTTT.

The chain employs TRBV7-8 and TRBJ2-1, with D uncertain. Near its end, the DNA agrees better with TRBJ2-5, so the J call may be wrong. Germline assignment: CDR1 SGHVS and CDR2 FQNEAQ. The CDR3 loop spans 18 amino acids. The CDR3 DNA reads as TGTGCCAGCAGCTTATTAGTTGGCGTCTCCCTCTCCTACAATGACCAGTACTTC. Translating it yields CASSLLVGVSLSYNDQYF.

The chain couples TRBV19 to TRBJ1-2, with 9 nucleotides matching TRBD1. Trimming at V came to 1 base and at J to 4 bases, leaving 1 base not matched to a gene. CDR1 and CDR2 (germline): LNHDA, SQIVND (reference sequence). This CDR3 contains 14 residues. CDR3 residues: CASSIVQGAYGYTF. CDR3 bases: TGTGCCAGTAGTATAGTACAGGGGGCCTATGGCTACACCTTC.

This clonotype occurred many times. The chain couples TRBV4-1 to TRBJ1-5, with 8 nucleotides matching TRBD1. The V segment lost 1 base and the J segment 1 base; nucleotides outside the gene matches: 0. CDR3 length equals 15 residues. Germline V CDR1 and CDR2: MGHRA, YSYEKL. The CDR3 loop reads CASSQGQGSNQPQHF. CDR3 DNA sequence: TGCGCCAGCAGCCAAGGACAGGGGAGCAATCAGCCCCAGCATTTT.

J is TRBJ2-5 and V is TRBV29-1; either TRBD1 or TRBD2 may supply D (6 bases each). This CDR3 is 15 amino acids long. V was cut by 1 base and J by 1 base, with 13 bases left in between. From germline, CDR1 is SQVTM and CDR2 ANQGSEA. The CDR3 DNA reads TGCAGCGTTGAAGGGGTCGAGGGGGGCCAAGAGACCCAGTACTTC. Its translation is CSVEGVEGGQETQYF.

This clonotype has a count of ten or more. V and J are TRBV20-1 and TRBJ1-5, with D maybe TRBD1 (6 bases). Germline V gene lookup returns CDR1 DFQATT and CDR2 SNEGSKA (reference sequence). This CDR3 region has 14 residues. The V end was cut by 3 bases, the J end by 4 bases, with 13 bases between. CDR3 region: CSASQGTVNQPQHF. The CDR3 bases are TGCAGTGCTAGTCAGGGGACGGTAAATCAGCCCCAGCATTTT.

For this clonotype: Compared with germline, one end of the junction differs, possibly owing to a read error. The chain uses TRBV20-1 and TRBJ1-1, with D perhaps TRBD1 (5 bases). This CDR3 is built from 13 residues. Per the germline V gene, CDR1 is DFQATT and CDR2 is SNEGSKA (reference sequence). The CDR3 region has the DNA TGTGCCTGGCGGGGGTTGGTGAACACTGAAGCTTTCTTT. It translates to CAWRGLVNTEAFF.

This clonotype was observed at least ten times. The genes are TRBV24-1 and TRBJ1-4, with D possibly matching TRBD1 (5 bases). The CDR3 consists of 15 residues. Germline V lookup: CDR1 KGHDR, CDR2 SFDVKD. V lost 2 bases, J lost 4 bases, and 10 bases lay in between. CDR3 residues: CATSDSERGNEKLFF. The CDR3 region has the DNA TGTGCCACCAGTGATTCCGAAAGGGGTAATGAAAAACTGTTTTTT.

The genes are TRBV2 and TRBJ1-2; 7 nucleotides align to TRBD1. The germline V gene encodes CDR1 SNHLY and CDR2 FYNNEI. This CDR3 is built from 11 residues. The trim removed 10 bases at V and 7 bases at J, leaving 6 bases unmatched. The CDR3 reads CATDRASGYTF. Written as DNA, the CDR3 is TGTGCCACCGACAGGGCGAGTGGCTACACCTTC.